This passage covers 11 T cell receptor beta chains from one sample sequenced in a study of T cell repertoires in cytomegalovirus infection. TCRdb reprocessed the reads with MiXCR, giving one entry per CDR3 protein. Among 90,000 to 130,000 distinct CDR3 sequences listed, roughly a tenth were seen once. These receptors have no identified antigens. Sequencing was carried out using PBMCs, sequenced either directly or after in vitro stimulation (not recorded which). The receptors stem from a human donor in good health (CMV status not recorded). Some clones in this sample may be carry-over from other donors' samples.

The rearrangement links TRBV4-2 to TRBJ1-5; D gene ambiguous. The ends were cut back, 0 bases at V and 4 bases at J, with 10 bases in the middle. The CDR3 spans 15 residues. Germline V gene lookup returns CDR1 LGHNA and CDR2 YNFKEQ. In nucleotides, the CDR3 is TGTGCCAGCAGCCAAGATAGTACAGATAATCAGCCCCAGCATTTT. Its translation is CASSQDSTDNQPQHF.

This clonotype was observed at least ten times. The chain carries TRBV12-3 or TRBV12-4 and TRBJ1-5, with 7 bases that match TRBD1. V lost 8 bases and J lost 5; bases outside the gene matches: 9. CDR3 size: 14 residues. CDR3 nucleotide sequence: TGTGCCAGCCGCCGACAGGGTTTCCATCAGCCCCAGCATTTT. Amino acid sequence: CASRRQGFHQPQHF.

This clonotype occurred many times. The genes are TRBV11-2 and TRBJ2-1; the D gene is possibly TRBD2 (5 bases). The CDR3 is 13 amino acids. V dropped 0 bases and J dropped 10 bases, with 10 bases sitting between them. Germline V gives CDR1 SGHAT, CDR2 FQNNGV. The CDR3 here is CASSLDPDYEQFF. DNA of the CDR3: TGTGCCAGCAGCTTAGATCCTGACTACGAGCAGTTCTTC.

This clonotype was found a few times. J is TRBJ1-1 and V is TRBV12-3 or TRBV12-4, with 7 positions matching TRBD1. The CDR3 is made up of 13 amino acids. The trim removed 8 bases at V and 6 bases at J, leaving 9 bases unmatched. The CDR3 region has the DNA TGTGCCAGCCGTGAGACAGGGAGGGCTGAAGCTTTCTTT. It translates to CASRETGRAEAFF.

This clonotype is a singleton in its sample. The gene calls are TRBV18 and TRBJ2-3; D may be TRBD1 or TRBD2 (5 bases each). V lost 8 bases, J lost 1 base, and 13 bases lay in between. CDR1 is KGHSH, CDR2 LQKENI, per germline. The CDR3 contains 14 residues. The CDR3 reads CASPAQGGTDTQYF. As DNA, the CDR3 is TGTGCCAGCCCAGCCCAGGGAGGCACAGATACGCAGTATTTT.

There are many counts of this clonotype. The J gene is TRBJ2-2, the V gene TRBV27, with TRBD1 identical over 9 bases. This CDR3 is built from 15 residues. Germline V gene sequence: CDR1 MNHEY, CDR2 SMNVEV (reference sequence). The V gene end was trimmed by 3 bases and the J gene end by 8 bases; junction bases not matched to a gene: 7. The CDR3 DNA is TGTGCCAGCAGTTTCCGGGACAGGGCAGGGGGGGAGCTGTTTTTT. Amino acids: CASSFRDRAGGELFF.

This clonotype was detected many times. V usage is TRBV7-2 and J usage is TRBJ2-1; D remains unclear. V dropped 1 base and J dropped 4 bases, with 8 bases sitting between them. This CDR3 has 14 amino acids. From germline, CDR1 is SGHTA and CDR2 FQGNSA. In DNA, the CDR3 is TGTGCCAGCAGCTTAGGTAGAGGTTACAATGAGCAGTTCTTC. Translated: CASSLGRGYNEQFF.

This clonotype was observed a few times. The chain recombines TRBV10-3 with TRBJ1-1, with D tentatively TRBD1 (5 bases). The length of the CDR3 is 12 residues. Germline V gives CDR1 ENHRY, CDR2 SYGVKD. Trimming stripped 7 bases from V and 4 bases from J, with 10 bases between. This CDR3 is CAIMQGSTEAFF. The CDR3 nucleotides read TGTGCCATCATGCAGGGAAGCACTGAAGCTTTCTTT.

This clonotype was observed a few times. This chain links TRBV7-9 with TRBJ2-7; TRBD2 matches at 8 bases. V lost 0 bases, J lost 3 bases, and 1 base stayed unmatched. CDR3 size: 14 residues. Germline CDR1 and CDR2: SEHNR and FQNEAQ (reference sequence). The CDR3 region is CASSLAAGVYEQYF. The CDR3 nucleotides read TGTGCCAGCAGCTTAGCAGCGGGAGTCTACGAGCAGTACTTC. The full variable domain, rest sourced from reference TRBV7-9 and TRBJ2-7, is DTGVSQNPRHKITKRGQNVTFRCDPISEHNRLYWYRQTLGQGPEFLTYFQNEAQLEKSRLLSDRFSAERPKGSFSTLEIQRTEQGDSAMYLCASSLAAGVYEQYFGPGTRLTVT.

Many counts were recorded for this clonotype. V and J are TRBV7-2 and TRBJ2-1, with a possible D match to TRBD2 (5 bases). Trimming removed 2 bases at V and 9 bases at J, with 8 bases between. This CDR3 region has 12 residues. Germline-derived CDR1 and CDR2 are SGHTA and FQGNSA. In DNA, the CDR3 is TGTGCCAGCAGCTTATCGGGAACTGAGCAGTTCTTC. Its translation is CASSLSGTEQFF.

This clonotype was observed at least ten times. V gene TRBV6-1 combines with J gene TRBJ2-1; 7 bases match TRBD1. Germline CDR1 MNHNS, CDR2 SASEGT. This CDR3 has 14 amino acids. J gave up 6 bases and V 7 bases, and 9 bases lay outside the gene matches. For the CDR3, the DNA is TGTGCCAGCATTGACAGGGCCACTCTCAATGAGCAGTTCTTC. It yields the protein CASIDRATLNEQFF.